This section outlines one T cell receptor beta chain sequence together with its context. Its cognate antigen has yet to be identified. Base qualities are not at hand, and no much larger clone is one base apart. V sheds 2 bases and J sheds 6 bases, leaving 11 bases between their ends. Taken from cysteine to phenylalanine, the CDR3 has 14 residues. Of the read, only the CDR3 DNA is kept; its 42 bases are in frame from base 1. CDR1 and CDR2 (SEHNR, FQNEAQ) derive from the germline V gene (reference sequence). The entry originates in a study of CD4 T cell repertoires and nickel (TCRdb year 2020). The library was produced with RT-PCR. TCRdb records Illumina MiSeq as the sequencer. TCRdb applied fastp at Q25 and MiXCR to the public reads, then kept only in-frame beta chains. Every CDR3 protein is listed once, alongside the most common genes and DNA of its rows. The sample profile shows about 500 distinct CDR3 sequences; approximately 57% of them were found once. 18% of the sample belongs to the ten largest clones.

The clonotype comes from a human donor in a nickel allergy study, with or without nickel allergy (not recorded which). It is not recorded whether this sample comes from one donor or several. The rearrangement combines TRBV7-9 with TRBJ1-5; the D gene remains uncertain. Sequencing input: CD4+ T cells from blood, not recorded whether cultured. Read as DNA, the sequence is TGTGCCAGCAGCTTACAGTCCGATGGTCAGCCCCAGCATTTT. This sequence encodes CASSLQSDGQPQHF. With the portions outside the CDR3 filled from the reference TRBV7-9 and TRBJ1-5 genes, the complete variable region becomes DTGVSQNPRHKITKRGQNVTFRCDPISEHNRLYWYRQTLGQGPEFLTYFQNEAQLEKSRLLSDRFSAERPKGSFSTLEIQRTEQGDSAMYLCASSLQSDGQPQHFGDGTRLSIL.